This T cell receptor (beta chain) was identified in a study of T cell responses to AZD1222 COVID-19 vaccine. Across the whole study: Second doses were pooled across both intervals (about 4 or about 12 weeks).

Findings and limits, study-wide: Only after the peak T cell response were repertoires sampled. AZD1222 recipients seropositive at baseline numbered only six.

The CDR3 totals 15 residues. Profiling relied on immunoSEQ multiplex PCR, and the TCRdb table lists in-frame clones only, not all of them. The sample has approximately 150,000 clones, approximately 88% seen once; the top ten hold 1.5% to 2%. Of note for this clone: Antigen: not known.

This TCR was recovered from an adult in good health. The sequencing used peripheral blood, collected on day 0 of AZD1222 vaccination. The genes are TRBV21-1 and TRBJ1-1; the table's D call, TRBD1, has no DNA check behind it. TRBV21-1 is termed a pseudogene. The CDR3 is CASSKGTGMNTEAFF. The CDR3 region has the DNA TGTGCCAGCAGCAAAGGGACAGGGATGAACACTGAAGCTTTCTTT.